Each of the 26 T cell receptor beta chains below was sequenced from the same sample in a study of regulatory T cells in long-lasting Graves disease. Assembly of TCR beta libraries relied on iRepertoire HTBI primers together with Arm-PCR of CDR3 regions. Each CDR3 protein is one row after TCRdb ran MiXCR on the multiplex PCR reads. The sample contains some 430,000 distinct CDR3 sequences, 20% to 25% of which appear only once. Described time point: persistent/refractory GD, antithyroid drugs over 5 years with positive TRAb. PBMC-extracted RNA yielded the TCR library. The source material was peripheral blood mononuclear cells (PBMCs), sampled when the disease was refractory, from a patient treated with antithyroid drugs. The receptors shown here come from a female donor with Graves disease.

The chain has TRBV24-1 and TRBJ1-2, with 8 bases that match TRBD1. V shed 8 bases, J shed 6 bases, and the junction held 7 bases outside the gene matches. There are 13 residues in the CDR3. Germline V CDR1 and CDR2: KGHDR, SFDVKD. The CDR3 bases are TGTGCCACCAAGGGCAGGGGGCAGGATGGCTACACCTTC. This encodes CATKGRGQDGYTF.

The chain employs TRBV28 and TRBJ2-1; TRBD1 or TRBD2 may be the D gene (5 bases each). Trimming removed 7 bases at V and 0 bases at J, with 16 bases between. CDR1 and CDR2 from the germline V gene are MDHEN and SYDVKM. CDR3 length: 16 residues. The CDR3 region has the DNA TGTGCCAGCACCTCAGTTTGGGGGAGCTCCTACAATGAGCAGTTCTTC. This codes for CASTSVWGSSYNEQFF.

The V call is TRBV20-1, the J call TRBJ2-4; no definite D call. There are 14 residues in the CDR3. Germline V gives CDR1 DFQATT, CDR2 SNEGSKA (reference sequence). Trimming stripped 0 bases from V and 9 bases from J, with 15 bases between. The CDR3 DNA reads TGCAGTGCTAGAGATGTAGACGCCTGGGGCATTCAGTACTTC. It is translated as CSARDVDAWGIQYF.

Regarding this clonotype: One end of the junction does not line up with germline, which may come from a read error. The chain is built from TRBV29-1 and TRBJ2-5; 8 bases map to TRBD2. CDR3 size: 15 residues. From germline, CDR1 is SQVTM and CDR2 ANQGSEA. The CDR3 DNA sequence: TGCAGCGTTCTTGGGACTAGAGGGATGGGGGAGATCCAGTACTTC. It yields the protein CSVLGTRGMGEIQYF.

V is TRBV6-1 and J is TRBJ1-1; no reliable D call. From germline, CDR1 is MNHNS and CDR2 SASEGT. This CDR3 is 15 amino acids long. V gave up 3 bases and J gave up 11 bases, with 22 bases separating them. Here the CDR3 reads CASSESPFLRNGAFF. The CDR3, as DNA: TGTGCCAGCAGTGAGTCACCCTTTCTTCGCAACGGGGCTTTCTTT.

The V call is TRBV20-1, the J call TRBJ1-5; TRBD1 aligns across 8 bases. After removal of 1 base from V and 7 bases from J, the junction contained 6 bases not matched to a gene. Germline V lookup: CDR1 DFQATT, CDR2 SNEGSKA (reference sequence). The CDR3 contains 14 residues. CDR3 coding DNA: TGCAGTGCTAGAGGAGGGACAGGAGAACAGCCCCAGCATTTT. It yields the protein CSARGGTGEQPQHF.

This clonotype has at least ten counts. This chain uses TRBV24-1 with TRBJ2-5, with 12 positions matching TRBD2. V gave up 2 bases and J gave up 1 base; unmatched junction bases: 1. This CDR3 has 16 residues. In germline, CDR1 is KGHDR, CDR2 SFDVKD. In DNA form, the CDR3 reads TGTGCCACCAGTGATTCTAGCGGGGGGGCCCAAGAGACCCAGTACTTC. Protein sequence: CATSDSSGGAQETQYF.

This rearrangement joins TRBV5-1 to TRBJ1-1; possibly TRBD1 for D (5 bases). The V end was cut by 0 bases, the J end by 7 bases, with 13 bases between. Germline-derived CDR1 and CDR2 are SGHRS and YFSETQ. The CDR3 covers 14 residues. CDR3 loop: CASSLVTASNEAFF. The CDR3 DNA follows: TGCGCCAGCAGCTTGGTGACAGCCTCGAATGAAGCTTTCTTT.

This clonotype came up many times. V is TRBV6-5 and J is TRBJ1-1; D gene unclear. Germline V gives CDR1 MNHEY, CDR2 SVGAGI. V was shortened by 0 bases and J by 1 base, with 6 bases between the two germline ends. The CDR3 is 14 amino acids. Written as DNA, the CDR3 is TGTGCCAGCAGTTACTCGGCGGGGAACACTGAAGCTTTCTTT. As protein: CASSYSAGNTEAFF.

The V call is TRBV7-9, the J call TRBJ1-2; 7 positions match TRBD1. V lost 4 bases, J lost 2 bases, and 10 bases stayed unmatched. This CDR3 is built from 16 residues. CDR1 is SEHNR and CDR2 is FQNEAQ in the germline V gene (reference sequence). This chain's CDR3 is CASSSQGNYFNYGYTF. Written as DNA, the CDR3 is TGTGCCAGCAGCTCACAGGGGAACTATTTCAACTATGGCTACACCTTC.

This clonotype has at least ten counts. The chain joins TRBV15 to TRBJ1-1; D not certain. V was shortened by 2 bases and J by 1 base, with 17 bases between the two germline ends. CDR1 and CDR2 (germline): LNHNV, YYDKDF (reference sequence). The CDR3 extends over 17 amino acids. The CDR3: CATSRRPIIPENTEAFF. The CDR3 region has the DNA TGTGCCACCAGCAGACGCCCTATAATTCCGGAGAACACTGAAGCTTTCTTT. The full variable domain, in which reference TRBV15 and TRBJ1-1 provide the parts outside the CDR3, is DAMVIQNPRYQVTQFGKPVTLSCSQTLNHNVMYWYQQKSSQAPKLLFHYYDKDFNNEADTPDNFQSRRPNTSFCFLDIRSPGLGDTAMYLCATSRRPIIPENTEAFFGQGTRLTVV.

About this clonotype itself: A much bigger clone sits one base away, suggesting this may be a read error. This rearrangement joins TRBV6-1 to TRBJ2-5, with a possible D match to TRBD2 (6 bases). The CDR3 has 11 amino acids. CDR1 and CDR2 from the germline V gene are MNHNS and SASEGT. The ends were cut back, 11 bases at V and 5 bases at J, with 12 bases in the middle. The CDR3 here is CAAGEVETQYF. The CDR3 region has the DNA TGTGCCGCCGGGGAGGTGGAGACCCAGTACTTC.

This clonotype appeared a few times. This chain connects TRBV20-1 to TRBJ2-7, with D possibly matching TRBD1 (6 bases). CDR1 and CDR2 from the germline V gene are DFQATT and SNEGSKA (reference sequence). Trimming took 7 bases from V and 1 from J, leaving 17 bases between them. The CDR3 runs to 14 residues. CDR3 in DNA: TGCAGTGTCTCGAGGGGGACGGTGTCCTACGAGCAGTACTTC. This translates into CSVSRGTVSYEQYF.

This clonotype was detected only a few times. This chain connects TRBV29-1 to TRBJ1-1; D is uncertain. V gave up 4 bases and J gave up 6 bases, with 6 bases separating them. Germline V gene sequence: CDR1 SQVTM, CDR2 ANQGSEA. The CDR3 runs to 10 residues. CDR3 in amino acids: CSVGGSEAFF. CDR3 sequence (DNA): TGCAGCGTTGGGGGTTCTGAAGCTTTCTTT.

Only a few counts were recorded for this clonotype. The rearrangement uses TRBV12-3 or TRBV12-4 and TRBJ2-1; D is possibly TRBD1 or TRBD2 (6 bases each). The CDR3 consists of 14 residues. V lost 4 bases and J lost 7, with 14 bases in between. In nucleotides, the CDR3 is TGTGCCAGCAGTTCGGGGGCTGGGGGGAATGAGCAGTTCTTC. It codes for CASSSGAGGNEQFF.

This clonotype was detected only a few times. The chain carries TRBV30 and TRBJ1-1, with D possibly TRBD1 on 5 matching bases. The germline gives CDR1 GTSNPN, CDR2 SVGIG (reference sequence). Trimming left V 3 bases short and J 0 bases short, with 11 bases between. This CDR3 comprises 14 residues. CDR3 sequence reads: CAWRWGQLNTEAFF. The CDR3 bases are TGTGCCTGGAGATGGGGCCAGTTGAACACTGAAGCTTTCTTT.

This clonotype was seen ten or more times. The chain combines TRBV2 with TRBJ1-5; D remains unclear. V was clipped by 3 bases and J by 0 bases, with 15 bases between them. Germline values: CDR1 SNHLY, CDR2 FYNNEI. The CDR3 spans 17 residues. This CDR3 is CASSDFMEADSNQPQHF. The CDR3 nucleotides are TGTGCCAGCAGTGATTTTATGGAAGCTGATAGCAATCAGCCCCAGCATTTT.

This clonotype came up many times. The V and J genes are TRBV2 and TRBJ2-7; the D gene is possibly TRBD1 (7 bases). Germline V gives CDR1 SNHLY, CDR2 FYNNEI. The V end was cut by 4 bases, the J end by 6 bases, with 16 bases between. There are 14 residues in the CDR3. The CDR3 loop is CASSGWQGGGEQYF. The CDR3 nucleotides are TGTGCCAGCAGTGGGTGGCAGGGGGGCGGCGAGCAGTACTTC.

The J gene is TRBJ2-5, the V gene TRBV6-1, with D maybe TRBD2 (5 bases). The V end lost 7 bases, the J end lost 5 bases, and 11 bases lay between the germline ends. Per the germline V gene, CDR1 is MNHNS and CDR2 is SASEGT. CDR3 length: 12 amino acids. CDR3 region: CASTRGSETQYF. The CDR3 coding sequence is TGTGCCAGCACGAGAGGGTCGGAGACCCAGTACTTC.

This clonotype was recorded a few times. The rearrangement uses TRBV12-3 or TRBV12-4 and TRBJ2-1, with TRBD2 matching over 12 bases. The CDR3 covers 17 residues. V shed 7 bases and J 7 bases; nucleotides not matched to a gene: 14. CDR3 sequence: CASILGGLAGGDNEQFF. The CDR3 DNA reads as TGTGCCAGCATCCTGGGCGGTCTAGCGGGAGGGGATAATGAGCAGTTCTTC.

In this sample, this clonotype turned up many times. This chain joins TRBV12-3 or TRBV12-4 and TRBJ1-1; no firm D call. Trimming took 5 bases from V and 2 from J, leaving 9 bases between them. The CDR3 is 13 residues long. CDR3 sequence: CASSASPNTEAFF. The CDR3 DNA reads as TGTGCCAGCAGTGCAAGTCCAAACACTGAAGCTTTCTTT.

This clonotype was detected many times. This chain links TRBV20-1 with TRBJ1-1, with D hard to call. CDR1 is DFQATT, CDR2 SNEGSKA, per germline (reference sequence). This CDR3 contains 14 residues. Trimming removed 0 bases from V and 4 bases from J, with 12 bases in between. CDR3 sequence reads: CSARDEGRGTEAFF. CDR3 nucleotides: TGCAGTGCTAGAGACGAGGGAAGAGGCACTGAAGCTTTCTTT.

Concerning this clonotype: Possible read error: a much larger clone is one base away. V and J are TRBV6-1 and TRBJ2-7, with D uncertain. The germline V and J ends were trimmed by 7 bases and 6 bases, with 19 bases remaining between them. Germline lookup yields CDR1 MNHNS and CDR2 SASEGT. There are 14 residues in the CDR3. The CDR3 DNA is TGTGCCAGCACCACTTCGGCTTATGCCTGCGAGCAGTACTTC. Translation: CASTTSAYACEQYF.

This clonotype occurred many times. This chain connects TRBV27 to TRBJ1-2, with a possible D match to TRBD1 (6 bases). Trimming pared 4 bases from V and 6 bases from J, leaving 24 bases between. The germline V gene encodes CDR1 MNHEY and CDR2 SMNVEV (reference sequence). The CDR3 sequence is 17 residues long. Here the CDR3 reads CASSSALGANRGDGYTF. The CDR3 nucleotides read TGTGCCAGCAGTTCTGCCTTGGGGGCGAATCGAGGGGATGGCTACACCTTC.

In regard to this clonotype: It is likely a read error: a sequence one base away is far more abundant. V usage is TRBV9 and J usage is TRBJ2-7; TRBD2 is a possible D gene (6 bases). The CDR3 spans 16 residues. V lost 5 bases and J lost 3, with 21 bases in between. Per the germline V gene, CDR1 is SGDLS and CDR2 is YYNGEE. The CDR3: CASSRAGAKQYYEQYF. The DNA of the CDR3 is TGTGCCAGCAGTAGAGCGGGCGCCAAACAATACTACGAGCAGTACTTC.

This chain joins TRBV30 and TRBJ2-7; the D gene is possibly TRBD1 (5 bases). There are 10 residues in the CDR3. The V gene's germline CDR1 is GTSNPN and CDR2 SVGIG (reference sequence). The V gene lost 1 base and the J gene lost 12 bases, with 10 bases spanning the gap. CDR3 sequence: CAWSGTTRYF. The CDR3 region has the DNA TGTGCCTGGAGTGGGACAACTCGGTACTTC.